This T cell receptor (beta chain) comes out of a study of breast tumors, draining lymph nodes, adjacent tissues. Overall study results and limits: Tumor T cell lymph node origin was a supported hypothesis, not proven.

Axillary draining lymph nodes of breast cancer patients supplied the node samples. Germline V gene sequence: CDR1 MNHNY, CDR2 SVGAGI (reference sequence). Trimming took off 4 bases at V and 7 bases at J, with 13 bases between the two ends. The CDR3 loop spans 13 amino acids. Turning to this clonotype: Its antigen remains unidentified. A much larger clone differs from this one at a single base, so this may be a read error.

Using its own MiXCR run on the multiplex PCR reads, TCRdb lists one record per CDR3 protein. The sample lists around 170,000 distinct CDR3 sequences; roughly a third were seen once. The rearrangement uses TRBV6-6 and TRBJ1-2; D ambiguous. The TCR was taken from a female donor with breast cancer. Some clones in this sample may be carry-over from other donors' samples. Material: axillary lymph node tissue. CDR3 coding DNA: TGTGCCAGCAGTTCGCCTTGGACCGGTGGCTACACCTTC. This encodes CASSSPWTGGYTF.